A selection of T cell receptor beta chains follows, all from one sample in a study of T cell changes during pregnancy in multiple sclerosis. Some clones are missing from TCRdb's copy, which holds only in-frame ones; the method was immunoSEQ multiplex PCR. The sample holds about 36,000 clones, about nine tenths seen once. The source was CD4+ T cells from peripheral blood mononuclear cells, collected in the second trimester of pregnancy. The receptor source for this set is a female donor in good health, enrolled as a control in a pregnancy study. The CDR3 runs from the conserved cysteine through the conserved F or W. The D gene is left open where the match is weak.

D	J	V	DNA	CDR3
.	TRBJ1-2	TRBV6-5	TGTGCCAGCAGACTTACAGGTAGCTATGGCTACACCTTC	CASRLTGSYGYTF
TRBD1	TRBJ1-1	TRBV6-5	TGTGCCAGCAGTCCCCCAGGACAGGACCGCGAAGCTTTCTTT	CASSPPGQDREAFF
TRBD2	TRBJ2-7	TRBV27	TGTGCCAGCAATCGAATTGACGGGAGGTGGGACGAGCAGTACTTC	CASNRIDGRWDEQYF
TRBD2	TRBJ2-1	TRBV25-1	TGTGCCAGCAGCAACACGCTAGCGGGAAACTACAATGAGCAGTTCTTC	CASSNTLAGNYNEQFF
TRBD2	TRBJ2-1	TRBV5-8	TGTGCCAGCAGCTTGGTCAGCGGGAGGGCCCTAGGTGAGCAGTTCTTC	CASSLVSGRALGEQFF
.	TRBJ2-7	TRBV2	TGTGCCAGCTTACCCCGGGGTGAGACCTACGAGCAGTACTTC	CASLPRGETYEQYF
.	TRBJ2-7	TRBV21-1	TGTGCCAGCAGCAAAGCCAAGCGGGTTGTCTCCTACGAGCAGTACTTC	CASSKAKRVVSYEQYF
.	TRBJ2-1	TRBV2	TGTGCCAGCGTTTCCGGGTCGTACAATGAGCAGTTCTTC	CASVSGSYNEQFF
.	TRBJ1-2	TRBV28	TGTGCCAGCAGTTTTGGAGGGACCTATGGCTACACCTTC	CASSFGGTYGYTF
TRBD2	TRBJ2-7	TRBV6-6	TGTGCCAGCAGTTACCAACCGGGACTACCGGGGGAGCAGTACTTC	CASSYQPGLPGEQYF